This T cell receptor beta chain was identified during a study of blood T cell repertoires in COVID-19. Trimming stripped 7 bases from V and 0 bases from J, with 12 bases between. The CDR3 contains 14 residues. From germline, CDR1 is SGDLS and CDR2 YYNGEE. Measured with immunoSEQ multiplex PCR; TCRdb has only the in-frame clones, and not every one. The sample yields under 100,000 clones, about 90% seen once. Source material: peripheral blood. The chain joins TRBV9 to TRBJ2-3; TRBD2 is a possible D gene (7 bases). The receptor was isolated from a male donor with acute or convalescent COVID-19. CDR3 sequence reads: CASARGASTDTQYF. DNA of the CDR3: TGTGCCAGCGCTCGGGGGGCTAGCACAGATACGCAGTATTTT.